This paragraph covers one TCR beta chain sequence. Its target is not known. This entry comes from a study of Ad26.COV2.S vaccination and SARS-CoV-2 variants. As for the study in general: Doses of Ad26.COV2.S were injected into muscle once or twice, 56 days apart.

CDR3 length: 16 amino acids. Trimming cost V 4 bases and J 7 bases; bases outside gene matches: 8. Germline values: CDR1 KGHDR, CDR2 SFDVKD. This table comes from immunoSEQ multiplex PCR, and its TCRdb copy is limited to in-frame clones, with some not included. The sample has 450,000 to 550,000 clones, roughly nine tenths seen once. Study-wide points: Vaccine and placebo groups showed comparable non-spike TCR breadth.

Regarding treatment: around 19 received Ad26.COV2.S at low or high dose, single or two shots; about 5 received placebo; per-sample allocation not given. Samples were taken on day 63 after the first vaccine or placebo injection. Recruitment in Boston yielded a donor of adult age, 18-55 years. The V call is TRBV24-1, the J call TRBJ1-5, with 11 bases fitting TRBD1. The TCR was taken from a person aged 18-65 years who received the Ad26.COV2.S COVID-19 vaccine or a placebo. Specimen: peripheral blood, collected in a trial of Ad26.COV2.S vaccine versus placebo. CDR3 DNA sequence: TGTGCCACCAGTGACCAGGGACAGGGGGACTTGCAGCCCCAGCATTTT. Protein: CATSDQGQGDLQPQHF.